The TCR beta chain under discussion was sequenced for a study of blood T cell repertoires in COVID-19. Residents of around 24 US areas, aged about 18 to 95 years, made up the participants. As handled by the study authors: Amplification of reference gene primers was used by the study to estimate nucleated cell counts. Here immunoSEQ multiplex PCR was the method, and the copy in TCRdb shows in-frame clones only, minus some. V, J and clone size are those of that table, while D and trimming were read from the DNA. This table holds 150,000 to 200,000 clones, more than 65% found once. Looked up from germline, CDR1 is LGHDT and CDR2 is YNNKEL (reference sequence). V dropped 3 bases and J dropped 7; count of bases not matched to a gene: 16. This CDR3 contains 18 residues. This clone turned up a few times.

The TCR comes from a woman aged 45-60 years with acute COVID-19. The rearrangement uses TRBV3-1 (or the pseudogene TRBV3-2) and TRBJ2-1; 9 bases are a match to TRBD2. Sequences were obtained from PBMCs or T cells enriched from blood (not recorded which). CDR3 amino acids: CASSHILTSGSGFNEQFF. The DNA for the CDR3 is TGTGCCAGCAGCCATATCCTAACTAGCGGGTCCGGCTTTAATGAGCAGTTCTTC.